Listed below are T cell receptor beta chains from one sample, sequenced in a study of CDR3 diversity in severe acne. From the PCR reads, TCRdb called clonotypes with MiXCR, one entry per CDR3 protein. In the table there are approximately 90,000 distinct CDR3 sequences, roughly half of which are singletons. The sequenced sample consisted of blood. These receptor sequences come from a male donor in good health, serving as a control. CDR3s include the opening cysteine and the closing phenylalanine or tryptophan. A D gene is named only where the DNA matches it firmly. Rows may omit the clone size; those that give it use once, few, many or a size class.

j_gene | v_gene | abundance | d_gene | CDR3aa | CDR3nt
TRBJ1-2 | TRBV4-1 | . | TRBD1 | CAGSQVGQGAGYGYTF | TGCGCCGGCAGCCAAGTGGGACAGGGGGCGGGGTATGGCTACACCTTC
TRBJ2-1 | TRBV7-2 | . | TRBD2 | CASSPNDFRGGYNEQFF | TGTGCCAGCAGCCCCAACGACTTCCGCGGGGGTTACAATGAGCAGTTCTTC
TRBJ1-1 | TRBV7-6 | once | . | CASSQGSFSGASNTEAFF | TGTGCCAGCAGCCAAGGATCTTTCTCTGGGGCCTCGAACACTGAAGCTTTCTTT
TRBJ2-3 | TRBV6-1 | . | TRBD2 | CASSGLAGGPIDTQYF | TGTGCCAGCAGTGGACTAGCGGGGGGGCCGATAGATACGCAGTATTTT
TRBJ2-1 | TRBV2 | . | TRBD2 | CAGGTSGGDEQFF | TGTGCCGGAGGGACTAGCGGCGGCGATGAGCAGTTCTTC
TRBJ2-5 | TRBV7-9 | . | . | CASSQVARVETQYF | TGTGCCAGCAGCCAAGTCGCCCGGGTAGAGACCCAGTACTTC
TRBJ2-7 | TRBV6-5 | . | TRBD2 | CASRPGTSGRSYEQYF | TGTGCCAGCAGACCCGGGACTAGCGGGAGAAGCTACGAGCAGTACTTC
TRBJ1-1 | TRBV7-2 | . | . | CASSVAGRYTEAFF | TGTGCCAGCAGCGTGGCAGGGCGGTACACTGAAGCTTTCTTT
TRBJ2-7 | TRBV13 | . | . | CASSLDMGLGGEQYF | TGTGCCAGCAGCTTAGATATGGGCCTTGGAGGCGAGCAGTACTTC
TRBJ1-5 | TRBV19 | . | . | CASSISASRQPQHF | TGTGCCAGTAGTATATCGGCCAGCAGGCAGCCCCAGCATTTT
TRBJ1-1 | TRBV5-4 | . | . | CASSPQGTRTEAFF | TGTGCCAGCAGCCCGCAAGGGACTCGGACTGAAGCTTTCTTT
TRBJ2-5 | TRBV5-4 | few | TRBD1 | CASSKGQQETQYF | TGTGCCAGCAGCAAGGGACAGCAAGAGACCCAGTACTTC
TRBJ2-7 | TRBV4-2 | . | TRBD2 | CASSQVLAGKQYF | TGTGCCAGCAGCCAAGTACTAGCGGGAAAGCAGTACTTC
TRBJ1-1 | TRBV9 | . | . | CASSLEGSGEAFF | TGTGCCAGCAGCTTAGAAGGGTCGGGTGAAGCTTTCTTT